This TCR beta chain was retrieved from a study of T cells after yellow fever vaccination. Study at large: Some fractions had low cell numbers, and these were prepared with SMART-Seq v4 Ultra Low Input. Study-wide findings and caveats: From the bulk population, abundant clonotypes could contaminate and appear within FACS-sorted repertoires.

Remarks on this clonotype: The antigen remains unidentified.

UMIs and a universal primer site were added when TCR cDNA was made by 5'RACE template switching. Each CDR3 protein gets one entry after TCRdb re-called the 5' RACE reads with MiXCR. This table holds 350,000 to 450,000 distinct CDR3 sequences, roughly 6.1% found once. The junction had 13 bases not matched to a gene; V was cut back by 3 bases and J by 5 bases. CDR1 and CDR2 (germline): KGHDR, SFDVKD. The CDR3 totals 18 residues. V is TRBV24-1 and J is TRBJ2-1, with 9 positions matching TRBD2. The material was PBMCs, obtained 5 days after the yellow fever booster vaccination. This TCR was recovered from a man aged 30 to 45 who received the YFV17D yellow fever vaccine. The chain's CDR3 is CATSDPRGSGRGDNEQFF. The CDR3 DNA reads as TGTGCCACCAGTGATCCCCGTGGTAGCGGGAGAGGGGACAATGAGCAGTTCTTC.